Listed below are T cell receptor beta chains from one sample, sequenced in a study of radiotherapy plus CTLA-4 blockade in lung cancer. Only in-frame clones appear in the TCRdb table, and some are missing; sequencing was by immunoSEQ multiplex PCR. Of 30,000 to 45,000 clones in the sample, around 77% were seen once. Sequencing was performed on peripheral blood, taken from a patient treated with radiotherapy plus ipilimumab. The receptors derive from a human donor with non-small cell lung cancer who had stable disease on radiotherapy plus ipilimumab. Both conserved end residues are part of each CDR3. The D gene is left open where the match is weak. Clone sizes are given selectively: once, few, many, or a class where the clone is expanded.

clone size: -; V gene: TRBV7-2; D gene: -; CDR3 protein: CASSPGSGKTQYF
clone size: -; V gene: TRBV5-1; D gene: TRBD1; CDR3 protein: CASSSDRGGPQETQYF
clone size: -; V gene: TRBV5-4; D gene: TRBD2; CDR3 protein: CASGPTSGVSMDEQFF
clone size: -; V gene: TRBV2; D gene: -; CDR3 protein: CASSAPRRGTGELFF
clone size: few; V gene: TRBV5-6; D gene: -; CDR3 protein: CASSPVTGRGYTF
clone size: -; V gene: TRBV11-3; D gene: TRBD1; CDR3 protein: CASSGTGLDSPLHF
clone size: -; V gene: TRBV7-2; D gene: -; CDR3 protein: CASSYFQGSEQYF
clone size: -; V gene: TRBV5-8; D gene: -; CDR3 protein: CASSLPDSSIGYTF
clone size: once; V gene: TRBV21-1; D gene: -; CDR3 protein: CASRESIATQIRTEAFF
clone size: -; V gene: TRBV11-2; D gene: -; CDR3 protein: CASRLGAGQKTGELFF
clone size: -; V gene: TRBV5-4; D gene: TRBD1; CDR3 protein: CASRWGTANTEAFF
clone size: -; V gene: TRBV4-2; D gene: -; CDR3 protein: CASSQVGGPDTQYF
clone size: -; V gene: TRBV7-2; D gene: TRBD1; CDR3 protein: CASSLQGQAGQPQHF
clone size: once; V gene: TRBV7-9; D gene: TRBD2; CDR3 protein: CASSLTSDTGELFF
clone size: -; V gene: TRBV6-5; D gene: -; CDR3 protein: CASSLNHRRNTEAFF
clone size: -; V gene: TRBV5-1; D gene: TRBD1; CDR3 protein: CASSHYGQGTDTQYF
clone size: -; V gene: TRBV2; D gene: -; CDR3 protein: CASAQGEQGSSYEQYF
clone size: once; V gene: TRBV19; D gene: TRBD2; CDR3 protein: CASSMTSASYEQYF
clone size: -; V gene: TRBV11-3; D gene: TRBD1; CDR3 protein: CASSVQGAAYF
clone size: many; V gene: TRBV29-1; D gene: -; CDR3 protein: CSVEYFPQGGYGYTF
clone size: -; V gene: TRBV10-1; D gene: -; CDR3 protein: CASRKEMNTEAFF
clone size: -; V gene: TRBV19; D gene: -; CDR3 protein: CASSPLVSGNTIYF
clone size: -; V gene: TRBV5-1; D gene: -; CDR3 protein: CASSLIGARSTEAFF
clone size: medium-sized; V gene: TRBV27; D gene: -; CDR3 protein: CASSVQGYQPQHF
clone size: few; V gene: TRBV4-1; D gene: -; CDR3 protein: CASSQGQGSVGEKLFF
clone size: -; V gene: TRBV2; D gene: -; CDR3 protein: CASSGRQLKETQYF
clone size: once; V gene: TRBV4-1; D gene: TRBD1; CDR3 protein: CASSQAAGQGYQLNKKLFF
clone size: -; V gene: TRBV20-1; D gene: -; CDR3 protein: CSAPYTDTQYF
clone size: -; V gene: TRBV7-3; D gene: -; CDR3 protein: CASSLGLGITDTQYF
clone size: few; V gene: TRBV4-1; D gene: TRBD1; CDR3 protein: CASSQGAPGQGAVYGYTF
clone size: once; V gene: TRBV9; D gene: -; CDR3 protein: CASSGLDREVQETQYF
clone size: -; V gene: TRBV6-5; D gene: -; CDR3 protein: CASSLVFPNSPLHF
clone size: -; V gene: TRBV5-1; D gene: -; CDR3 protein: CASRREGGPTDTQYF
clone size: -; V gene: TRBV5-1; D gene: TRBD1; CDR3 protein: CASSFQGQGTNEQYF
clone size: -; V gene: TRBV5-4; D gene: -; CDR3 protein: CASSPTYRDTEAFF
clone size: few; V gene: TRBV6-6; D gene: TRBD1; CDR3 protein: CASSYSGTVNQPQHF
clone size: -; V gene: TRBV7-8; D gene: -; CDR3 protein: CASSLVWAGGNQPQHF
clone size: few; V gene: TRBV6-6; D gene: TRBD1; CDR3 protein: CASSRQGYEKLFF
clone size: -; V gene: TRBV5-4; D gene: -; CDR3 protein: CASSSGLGDYGYTF
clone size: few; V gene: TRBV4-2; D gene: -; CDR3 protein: CASSQDGGGGRGEKLFF
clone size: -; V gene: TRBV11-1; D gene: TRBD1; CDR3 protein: CASKRGGIGAPAYEQYF
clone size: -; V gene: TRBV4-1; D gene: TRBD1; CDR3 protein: CASSHSSRDRSGNTIYF
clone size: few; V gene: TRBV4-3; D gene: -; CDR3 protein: CASSQVVNYGYTF
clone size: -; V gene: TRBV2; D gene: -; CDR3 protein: CASSEAQTEQFF
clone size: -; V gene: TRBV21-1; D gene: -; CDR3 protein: CARNISRVSDTQYF
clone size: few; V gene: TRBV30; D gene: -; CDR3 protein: CAWSGSWEETQYF
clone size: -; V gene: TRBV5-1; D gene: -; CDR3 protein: CASSLAPDNEQFF